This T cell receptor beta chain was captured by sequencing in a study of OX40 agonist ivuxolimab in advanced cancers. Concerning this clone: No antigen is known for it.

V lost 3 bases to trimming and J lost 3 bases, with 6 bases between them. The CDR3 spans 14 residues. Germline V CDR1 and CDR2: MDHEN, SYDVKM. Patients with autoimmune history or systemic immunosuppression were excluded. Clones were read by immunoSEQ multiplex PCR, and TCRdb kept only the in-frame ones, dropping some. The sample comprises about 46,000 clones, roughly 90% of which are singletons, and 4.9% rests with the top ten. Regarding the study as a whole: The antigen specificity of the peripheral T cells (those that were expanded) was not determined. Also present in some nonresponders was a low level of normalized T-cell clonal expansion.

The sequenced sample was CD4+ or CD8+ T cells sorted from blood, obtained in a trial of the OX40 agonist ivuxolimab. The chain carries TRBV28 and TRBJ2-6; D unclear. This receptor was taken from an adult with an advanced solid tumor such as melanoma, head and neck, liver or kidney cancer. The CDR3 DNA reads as TGTGCCAGCAGTTTCTTCGATGGGGCCAACGTCCTGACTTTC. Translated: CASSFFDGANVLTF.